This entry lists 14 T cell receptor beta chains sequenced from one sample in a study of blood T cell repertoires in COVID-19. Profiling relied on immunoSEQ multiplex PCR, and the TCRdb table lists in-frame clones only, not all of them. The sample comprises about 160,000 clones, 85% of which are singletons, and over 3% rests with the top ten. The source material was peripheral blood. These receptors all come from a human donor with acute or convalescent COVID-19. The donor label of this sample is uncertain.

The chain couples TRBV6-4 to TRBJ2-5; D may be TRBD2 (5 bases). This CDR3 has 19 residues. Trimming took off 1 base at V and 4 bases at J, with 25 bases between the two ends. Germline lookup yields CDR1 MRHNA and CDR2 SNTAGT. CDR3 protein: CASSDYQCVGSPVGETQYF. CDR3 DNA: TGTGCCAGCAGTGACTATCAATGTGTGGGGAGTCCCGTGGGAGAGACCCAGTACTTC.

This rearrangement joins TRBV5-1 to TRBJ1-4; TRBD1 agrees at 7 bases. The CDR3 extends over 15 amino acids. Germline lookup yields CDR1 SGHRS and CDR2 YFSETQ. The V and J ends lost 4 bases and 7 bases, in that order; junction bases with no gene match: 10. In nucleotides, the CDR3 is TGCGCCAGCAGCAGTTCAGGGGGATTGGCTGAAAAACTGTTTTTT. Encoded protein: CASSSSGGLAEKLFF.

The chain is built from TRBV5-5 and TRBJ1-5; the match to TRBD1 covers 7 bases. CDR1 and CDR2 (germline): SGHKS, YYEKEE (reference sequence). This CDR3 region has 15 residues. The junction had 3 bases not matched to a gene; V was cut back by 1 base and J by 2 bases. This CDR3 reads CASSLITGGNQPQHF. CDR3 sequence (DNA): TGTGCCAGCAGCTTGATCACAGGGGGCAATCAGCCCCAGCATTTT.

The chain joins TRBV7-2 to TRBJ1-2; TRBD1 agrees at 7 bases. Germline loops: CDR1 SGHTA, CDR2 FQGNSA. The length of the CDR3 is 15 residues. J gave up 4 bases and V 4 bases, and 9 bases lay outside the gene matches. The DNA for the CDR3 is TGTGCCAGCAGCTCCAATTTTGGACAGGCCTATGGCTACACCTTC. It is translated as CASSSNFGQAYGYTF.

V is TRBV2 and J is TRBJ2-1; TRBD2 might be the D (5 bases). Per germline, CDR1 SNHLY and CDR2 FYNNEI. CDR3 length equals 12 residues. The ends were cut back, 4 bases at V and 15 bases at J, with 16 bases in the middle. CDR3 nucleotides: TGTGCCAGCAGTGTGGGAGCGGCCCTCGGGTTCTTC. Protein sequence: CASSVGAALGFF.

The rearrangement joins TRBV5-1 to TRBJ1-3, with no clear D. Trimming shortened V by 0 bases and J by 0 bases, and 10 bases separated the two germline ends. The CDR3 is made up of 16 amino acids. Germline assignment: CDR1 SGHRS and CDR2 YFSETQ. The CDR3, as DNA: TGCGCCAGCAGCTTGGAATTCACGCGCTCTGGAAACACCATATATTTT. Encoded protein: CASSLEFTRSGNTIYF.

The chain links TRBV9 to TRBJ1-2; 10 bases line up with TRBD1. This CDR3 has 14 residues. CDR1 is SGDLS and CDR2 is YYNGEE in the germline V gene. V shed 3 bases, J shed 5 bases, and the junction held 4 bases outside the gene matches. The DNA of the CDR3 is TGTGCCAGCAGCGCCGGGACAGGGGAATATGGCTACACCTTC. Its translation: CASSAGTGEYGYTF.

This clone has just one count. The V and J genes are TRBV19 and TRBJ1-6; 11 bases fit TRBD1. The CDR3 runs to 15 residues. V was clipped by 4 bases and J by 8 bases; unmatched bases: 4. Germline V gives CDR1 LNHDA, CDR2 SQIVND (reference sequence). The DNA for the CDR3 is TGTGCCAGTAGTAGGACAGGGGGCGTGGATTCACCCCTCCACTTT. It translates to CASSRTGGVDSPLHF.

V is TRBV4-3 and J is TRBJ2-1; tentatively, D is TRBD2 (6 bases). Germline loops: CDR1 LGHNA, CDR2 YSLEER. There are 17 residues in the CDR3. Trimming removed 4 bases from V and 5 bases from J, with 21 bases in between. CDR3 protein: CASSPRPIAGGHNEQFF. The CDR3 DNA follows: TGCGCCAGCAGCCCACGACCCATAGCCGGGGGACACAATGAGCAGTTCTTC.

The V and J genes are TRBV4-1 and TRBJ1-6, with 8 bases fitting TRBD1. Unmatched junction bases numbered 16, after V lost 4 bases and J lost 5 bases. The CDR3 totals 19 residues. Looked up from germline, CDR1 is MGHRA and CDR2 is YSYEKL. DNA of the CDR3: TGCGCCAGCAGCCGCGGACAGGGAATGGATCTAGGCGATAATTCACCCCTCCACTTT. Protein sequence: CASSRGQGMDLGDNSPLHF.

The J gene is TRBJ1-4, the V gene TRBV5-4, with 8 bases identical to TRBD1. The ends lost 2 bases at V and 5 bases at J; junction bases unmatched: 5. The germline V gene encodes CDR1 SGHNT and CDR2 YYREEE (reference sequence). The CDR3 length is 15 residues. The CDR3 DNA is TGTGCCAGCAGCTTAGGACAGGGTCGAAATGAAAAACTGTTTTTT. Its translation is CASSLGQGRNEKLFF.

The V gene is TRBV18, the J gene TRBJ1-4, with unresolved D. The CDR3 has 12 residues. Germline assignment: CDR1 KGHSH and CDR2 LQKENI. Between the trimmed V and J ends, which lost 3 bases and 6 bases, there was a span of 5 bases. The CDR3 sequence: CASSPPDEKLFF. Written as DNA, the CDR3 is TGTGCCAGCTCACCTCCCGATGAAAAACTGTTTTTT.

The chain recombines TRBV7-9 with TRBJ1-5; D is undetermined. V lost 8 bases to trimming and J lost 2 bases, with 10 bases between them. Germline values: CDR1 SEHNR, CDR2 FQNEAQ (reference sequence). The CDR3 has 13 residues. The CDR3 sequence is CASGPRGNQPQHF. The CDR3 DNA is TGTGCCAGCGGCCCCCGGGGCAATCAGCCCCAGCATTTT.

V gene TRBV5-5 combines with J gene TRBJ1-1; 7 bases line up with TRBD1. The CDR3 length is 15 residues. CDR1 is SGHKS and CDR2 is YYEKEE in the germline V gene (reference sequence). V gave up 3 bases and J gave up 2 bases; unmatched junction bases: 7. Here the CDR3 reads CASSSLGQSNTEAFF. CDR3 sequence (DNA): TGTGCCAGCAGCTCCCTGGGACAGTCTAACACTGAAGCTTTCTTT.